This TCR beta chain stems from a study of molecular identifiers for immune sequencing clone quantification. General study results and limits: Highly expanded clone sizes could be underestimated through barcode sharing by identical TCR molecules. Clones above 20 RNA copies held over 98% of effector molecules, under 1% in naive cells.

This clonotype was counted many times. What it binds is not known. Bulk libraries came from a prior protocol with listed TCR primers. Via MiXCR, TCRdb re-called the PCR reads, giving one row per CDR3 protein. The data show 460,000 or so distinct CDR3 sequences, 20% to 25% seen once. It was from around 20,000 to 1,000,000 sorted cells, with 10%, 30% or 50% RNA, that naive CD8 libraries came. The CDR3 has 14 residues. The V end lost 0 bases, the J end lost 5 bases, and 10 bases lay between the germline ends. CDR1 and CDR2 (germline): SQVTM, ANQGSEA. The clonotype originates from a human donor in good health. Some libraries in this study had Jurkat cell RNA spiked in. J is TRBJ2-2 and V is TRBV29-1; D not resolved. Input material: naive CD8+ T cells from blood, with Jurkat cell RNA spiked in. Subset indicated: FACS-sorted CD8+CD4-CCR7+CD45RA+ naive T cells. In DNA form, the CDR3 reads TGCAGCGTTGAAGATGAAGGAAGAACCGGGGAGCTGTTTTTT. This codes for CSVEDEGRTGELFF.